These 15 T cell receptor beta chains were sequenced from one sample in a study of CD8 T cells in Susac syndrome. After extraction with the RNeasy kit, 0.5 to 1 ug of the RNA was reverse transcribed using random hexamers. In TCRdb, the immunoSEQ multiplex PCR reads were re-called with MiXCR into one record per CDR3 protein. The table lists 140,000 to 150,000 distinct CDR3 sequences, 85% to 95% of them singletons. The sequenced sample was CD4+ T cells from PBMCs. The receptors were sampled from a human donor with multiple sclerosis.

The CDR3 is CASSLTAPGNGYTF. In nucleotides, the CDR3 is TGTGCCAGCAGCCTGACCGCCCCAGGGAATGGCTACACCTTC. The genes are TRBV12-3 or TRBV12-4 and TRBJ1-2; perhaps TRBD1 as D (5 bases). V lost 6 bases, J lost 6 bases, and 17 bases lay in between. CDR3 length: 14 amino acids.

The chain has TRBV7-2 and TRBJ2-1; 8 bases map to TRBD2. There are 14 residues in the CDR3. CDR1 SGHTA and CDR2 FQGNSA come from the germline V gene. J lost 6 bases, V lost 5 bases, and 6 bases had no gene match. The CDR3 DNA is TGTGCCAGCAGCCTTGGGACTAGTGTCAATGAGCAGTTCTTC. Encoded protein: CASSLGTSVNEQFF. Together with reference TRBV7-2 and TRBJ2-1, the CDR3 gives the full variable domain: GAGVSQSPSNKVTEKGKDVELRCDPISGHTALYWYRQSLGQGLEFLIYFQGNSAPDKSGLPSDRFSAERTGGSVSTLTIQRTQQEDSAVYLCASSLGTSVNEQFFGPGTRLTVL.

The rearrangement joins TRBV5-1 to TRBJ2-1; TRBD2 matches at 8 bases. This CDR3 has 16 amino acids. Trimming cost V 4 bases and J 4 bases; bases outside gene matches: 10. Germline V gives CDR1 SGHRS, CDR2 YFSETQ. The CDR3 DNA sequence: TGCGCCAGCAGCCGGAAAAGCGGGAGAATATACAATGAGCAGTTCTTC. It is translated as CASSRKSGRIYNEQFF.

The chain has TRBV30 and TRBJ1-2; 7 positions agree with TRBD1. The CDR3 consists of 13 residues. Germline values: CDR1 GTSNPN, CDR2 SVGIG (reference sequence). The J segment lost 3 bases and the V segment lost 7 bases, leaving 8 bases of the junction unmatched. The CDR3 nucleotides are TGTGCCTTCGGGACAGCCACTCACTATGGCTACACCTTC. Its translation: CAFGTATHYGYTF.

The rearrangement joins TRBV18 to TRBJ2-1; 8 nucleotides match TRBD2. The V gene's germline CDR1 is KGHSH and CDR2 LQKENI. Germline trimming cut 6 bases from V and 5 bases from J; bases unmatched to any gene: 9. CDR3 length equals 15 residues. As DNA, the CDR3 is TGTGCCAGCTCGGCTAGCGGGCCAAGGAACAATGAGCAGTTCTTC. Its translation: CASSASGPRNNEQFF.

There are a few counts of this clonotype. The chain carries TRBV19 and TRBJ2-7, with 7 bases matching TRBD1. CDR1 is LNHDA and CDR2 is SQIVND in the germline V gene (reference sequence). This CDR3 spans 13 amino acids. With 5 bases clipped from V and 1 base from J, the junction kept 2 bases outside the gene matches. CDR3 protein: CASSPGQSYEQYF. CDR3 bases: TGTGCCAGTAGTCCGGGACAGTCCTACGAGCAGTACTTC.

The chain combines TRBV9 with TRBJ2-7; maybe TRBD2 (6 bases). V was clipped by 0 bases and J by 3 bases, with 13 bases between them. The CDR3 is 15 residues long. Germline assignment: CDR1 SGDLS and CDR2 YYNGEE. The CDR3 protein is CASSVGGDHHYEQYF. The CDR3 bases are TGTGCCAGCAGCGTAGGGGGGGACCACCACTACGAGCAGTACTTC.

This chain links TRBV7-9 with TRBJ1-6; D might be TRBD1 (5 bases). The length of the CDR3 is 15 residues. V lost 2 bases to trimming and J lost 9 bases, with 14 bases between them. Germline lookup yields CDR1 SEHNR and CDR2 FQNEAQ (reference sequence). The CDR3 region is CASSLTGPLGSPLHF. Here the CDR3 DNA reads TGTGCCAGCAGCTTAACGGGGCCTCTGGGTTCACCCCTCCACTTT. Complete variable domain (other parts from reference TRBV7-9 and TRBJ1-6): DTGVSQNPRHKITKRGQNVTFRCDPISEHNRLYWYRQTLGQGPEFLTYFQNEAQLEKSRLLSDRFSAERPKGSFSTLEIQRTEQGDSAMYLCASSLTGPLGSPLHFGNGTRLTVT.

J is TRBJ2-7 and V is TRBV20-1, with a possible D match to TRBD2 (5 bases). With 6 bases removed from V and 7 bases from J, the gap between germline ends came to 13 bases. There are 11 residues in the CDR3. The V gene's germline CDR1 is DFQATT and CDR2 SNEGSKA (reference sequence). For the CDR3, the DNA is TGCAGTGCCGATAGTCCGGGGGAGCAGTACTTC. It encodes CSADSPGEQYF.

The chain links TRBV20-1 to TRBJ2-1; D not resolved. The CDR3 consists of 11 residues. V lost 5 bases and J 5 bases, leaving 7 bases between the germline ends. Germline V gene data show CDR1 as DFQATT and CDR2 as SNEGSKA (reference sequence). Here the CDR3 DNA reads TGCAGTGCTCCCCCTAACAATGAGCAGTTCTTC. Protein: CSAPPNNEQFF.

J is TRBJ2-1 and V is TRBV19, with 8 bases lining up with TRBD2. After removal of 3 bases from V and 2 bases from J, the junction contained 3 bases not matched to a gene. Germline V gene data show CDR1 as LNHDA and CDR2 as SQIVND (reference sequence). This CDR3 is built from 15 residues. The CDR3 loop is CASSMQRGTYNEQFF. The CDR3 DNA sequence: TGTGCCAGTAGTATGCAGCGGGGGACCTACAATGAGCAGTTCTTC.

This chain connects TRBV5-4 to TRBJ1-4; TRBD1 aligns across 9 bases. CDR3 length: 16 amino acids. Germline CDR1 is SGHNT and CDR2 is YYREEE (reference sequence). V dropped 0 bases and J dropped 5; count of bases not matched to a gene: 5. CDR3 protein: CASSLALGTGNEKLFF. Written as DNA, the CDR3 is TGTGCCAGCAGCTTGGCTCTAGGGACAGGGAATGAAAAACTGTTTTTT. The full variable domain, its missing parts supplied by reference TRBV5-4 and TRBJ1-4, is ETGVTQSPTHLIKTRGQQVTLRCSSQSGHNTVSWYQQALGQGPQFIFQYYREEENGRGNFPPRFSGLQFPNYSSELNVNALELDDSALYLCASSLALGTGNEKLFFGSGTQLSVL.

The genes are TRBV7-9 and TRBJ1-5; 8 nucleotides match TRBD1. Germline V lookup: CDR1 SEHNR, CDR2 FQNEAQ (reference sequence). The CDR3 consists of 16 residues. V trimming: 1 base; J trimming: 5 bases; junction bases outside the gene matches: 7. The CDR3 nucleotides read TGTGCCAGCAGCTTAGGGTTACAGGGGGAATATCAGCCCCAGCATTTT. As protein: CASSLGLQGEYQPQHF.

The chain couples TRBV7-2 to TRBJ2-1; tentatively, D is TRBD1 or TRBD2 (6 bases each). The CDR3 runs 17 residues. CDR1 is SGHTA and CDR2 is FQGNSA in the germline V gene. V dropped 3 bases and J dropped 2 bases, with 17 bases sitting between them. The CDR3 loop reads CASSLDRGRGAYNEQFF. CDR3 nucleotide sequence: TGTGCCAGCAGCTTGGATCGGGGTAGGGGGGCCTACAATGAGCAGTTCTTC.

The V call is TRBV12-3 or TRBV12-4, the J call TRBJ2-2, with TRBD1 matching over 11 bases. V lost 3 bases and J lost 0; bases outside the gene matches: 6. The CDR3 spans 18 residues. CDR3 protein: CASSLDRGPSSNTGELFF. DNA for the CDR3: TGTGCCAGCAGTTTGGACAGGGGGCCATCCTCGAACACCGGGGAGCTGTTTTTT.